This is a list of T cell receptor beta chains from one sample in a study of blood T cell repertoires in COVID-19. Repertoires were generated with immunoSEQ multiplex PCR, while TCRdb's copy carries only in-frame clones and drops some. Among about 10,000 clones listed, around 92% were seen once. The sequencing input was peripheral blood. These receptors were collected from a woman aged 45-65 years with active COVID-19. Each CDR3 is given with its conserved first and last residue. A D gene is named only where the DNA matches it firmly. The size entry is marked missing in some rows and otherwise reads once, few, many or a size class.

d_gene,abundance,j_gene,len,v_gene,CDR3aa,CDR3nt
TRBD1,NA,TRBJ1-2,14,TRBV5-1,CASSPQGARGGYTF,TGCGCCAGCAGCCCACAGGGGGCGCGGGGAGGCTACACCTTC
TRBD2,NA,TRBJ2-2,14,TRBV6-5,CASRGTSGSGELFF,TGTGCCAGCAGGGGGACTAGCGGGAGCGGGGAGCTGTTTTTT
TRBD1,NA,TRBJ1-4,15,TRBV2,CASRVQGGKNEKLFF,TGTGCCAGCAGGGTACAGGGGGGGAAAAATGAAAAACTGTTTTTT
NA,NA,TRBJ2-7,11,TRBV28,CASSTDSKQYF,TGTGCCAGCAGTACAGACAGCAAGCAGTACTTC
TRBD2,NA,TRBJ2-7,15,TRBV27,CASSIGGGYSYEQYF,TGTGCCAGCAGTATTGGGGGGGGGTATTCCTACGAGCAGTACTTC
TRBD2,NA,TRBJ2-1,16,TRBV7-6,CASSSRLAGAGDEQFF,TGTGCCAGCAGCTCGAGACTAGCGGGAGCAGGCGATGAGCAGTTCTTC
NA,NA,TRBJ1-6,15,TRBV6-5,CASRIDRFYNSPLHF,TGTGCCAGCAGGATTGACAGGTTCTATAATTCACCCCTCCACTTT
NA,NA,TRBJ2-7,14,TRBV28,CASSFMGLAYEQYF,TGTGCCAGTAGTTTTATGGGGCTAGCCTACGAGCAGTACTTC
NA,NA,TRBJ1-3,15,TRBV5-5,CASSLAATAGNTIYF,TGTGCCAGCAGCTTGGCTGCAACGGCTGGAAACACCATATATTTT
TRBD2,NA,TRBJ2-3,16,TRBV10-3,CAISGSGGARTDTQYF,TGTGCCATCAGTGGAAGCGGGGGTGCGAGGACAGATACGCAGTATTTT
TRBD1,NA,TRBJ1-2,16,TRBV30,CAWSATGVRYFYGYTF,TGTGCCTGGAGTGCGACAGGGGTTCGGTACTTCTATGGCTACACCTTC
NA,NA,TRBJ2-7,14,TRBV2,CASSEGRGSYEQYF,TGTGCCAGCAGTGAAGGGCGGGGCTCCTACGAGCAGTACTTC
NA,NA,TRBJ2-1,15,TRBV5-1,CASSLATSSYNEQFF,TGCGCCAGCAGCTTGGCCACCAGCTCCTACAATGAGCAGTTCTTC
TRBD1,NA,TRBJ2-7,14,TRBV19,CASSIGTGGYEQYF,TGTGCCAGTAGTATCGGGACAGGGGGCTACGAGCAGTACTTC
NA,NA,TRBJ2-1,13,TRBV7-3,CASSVQGGNEQFF,TGTGCCAGCAGCGTTCAGGGAGGCAATGAGCAGTTCTTC
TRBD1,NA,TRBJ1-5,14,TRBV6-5,CASSQTGVHQPQHF,TGTGCCAGCAGCCAGACAGGGGTCCATCAGCCCCAGCATTTT
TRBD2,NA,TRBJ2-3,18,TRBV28,CASSPGTSGRPDTDTQYF,TGTGCCAGCAGTCCCGGGACTAGCGGGAGGCCAGACACAGATACGCAGTATTTT
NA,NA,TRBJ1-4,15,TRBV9,CASSVKGATNEKLFF,TGTGCCAGCAGCGTTAAGGGGGCAACTAATGAAAAACTGTTTTTT
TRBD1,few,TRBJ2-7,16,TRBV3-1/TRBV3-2,CASSQRTGTGAYEQYF,TGTGCCAGCAGCCAACGGACCGGGACAGGGGCCTACGAGCAGTACTTC
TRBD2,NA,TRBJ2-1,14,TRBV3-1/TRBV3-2,CASSRNSGSGQQFF,TGTGCCAGCAGTCGAAATAGCGGGAGCGGGCAACAGTTCTTC
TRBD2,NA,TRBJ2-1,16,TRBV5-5,CASSPLGTSGRDEQFF,TGTGCCAGCAGCCCCCTAGGCACTAGCGGGAGGGATGAGCAGTTCTTC
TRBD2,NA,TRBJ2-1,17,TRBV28,CASSPPGLAGKLGSQFF,TGTGCCAGCAGTCCACCGGGGCTAGCGGGAAAGCTGGGAAGTCAGTTCTTC
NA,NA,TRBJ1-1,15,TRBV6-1,CASSWFGQRNTEAFF,TGTGCCAGCAGTTGGTTTGGACAGAGGAACACTGAAGCTTTCTTT
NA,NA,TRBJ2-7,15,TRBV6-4,CASSDGGLPSYEQYF,TGTGCCAGCAGTGACGGGGGCCTTCCCTCCTACGAGCAGTACTTC
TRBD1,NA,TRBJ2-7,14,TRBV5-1,CASSSRDRAYEQYF,TGCGCCAGCAGCTCCCGGGACAGGGCCTACGAGCAGTACTTC
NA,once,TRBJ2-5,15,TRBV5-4,CASSLDQGRGETQYF,TGTGCCAGCAGCTTGGACCAGGGGAGAGGAGAGACCCAGTACTTC
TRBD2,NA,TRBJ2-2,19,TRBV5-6,CASSLPSSTSGKNTGELFF,TGTGCCAGCAGCTTGCCTTCCTCGACTAGCGGGAAGAACACCGGGGAGCTGTTTTTT
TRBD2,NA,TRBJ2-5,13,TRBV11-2,CASSFGGSETQYF,TGTGCCAGCAGCTTCGGGGGGTCGGAGACCCAGTACTTC
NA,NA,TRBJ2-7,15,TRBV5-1,CASSPLGIGHYEQYF,TGCGCCAGCAGCCCCCTCGGGATCGGGCACTACGAGCAGTACTTC
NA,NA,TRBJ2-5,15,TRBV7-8,CASSSSQGNQETQYF,TGTGCCAGCAGCTCATCGCAGGGGAACCAAGAGACCCAGTACTTC
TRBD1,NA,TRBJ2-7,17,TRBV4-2,CASSLSLGQGALNEQYF,TGTGCCAGCAGCCTTAGCCTGGGACAGGGTGCCCTCAACGAGCAGTACTTC
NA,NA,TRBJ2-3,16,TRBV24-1,CATRGPYRDSSDTQYF,TGTGCCACCAGGGGACCTTACAGGGATAGTTCAGATACGCAGTATTTT
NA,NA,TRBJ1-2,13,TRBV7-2,CASSLGQEYGYTF,TGTGCCAGCAGCTTAGGACAGGAGTATGGCTACACCTTC
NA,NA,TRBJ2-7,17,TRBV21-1,CASSKAFQARAAYEQYF,TGTGCCAGCAGCAAAGCGTTTCAGGCCAGGGCCGCCTACGAGCAGTACTTC
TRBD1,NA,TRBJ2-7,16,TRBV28,CASTSGGTGGSYEQYF,TGTGCCAGCACCTCAGGAGGGACAGGGGGCTCCTACGAGCAGTACTTC
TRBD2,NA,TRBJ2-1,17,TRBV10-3,CAISESTGAGGQGSQFF,TGTGCCATCAGTGAGTCCACGGGGGCGGGAGGGCAAGGTTCCCAGTTCTTC
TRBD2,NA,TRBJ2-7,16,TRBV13,CASSSRTSGRAREQYF,TGTGCCAGCAGCTCTAGGACTAGCGGGAGGGCCCGCGAGCAGTACTTC
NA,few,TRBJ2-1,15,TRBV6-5,CASSYSAGLYNEQFF,TGTGCCAGCAGTTACTCGGCGGGGCTTTACAATGAGCAGTTCTTC
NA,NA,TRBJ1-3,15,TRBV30,CAWTTDRISGNTIYF,TGTGCCTGGACGACCGACAGGATCTCTGGAAACACCATATATTTT
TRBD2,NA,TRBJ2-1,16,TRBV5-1,CASSFRGRGSYNEQFF,TGCGCCAGCAGCTTCCGCGGGAGGGGTTCCTACAATGAGCAGTTCTTC